This TCR beta chain was recorded in a study of blood T cell repertoires in COVID-19. The protocol was immunoSEQ multiplex PCR, while the TCRdb copy is restricted to in-frame clones and leaves out a portion. The sample contains 140,000 to 150,000 clones, roughly 84% of which appear only once. V lost 5 bases and J lost 4, with 9 bases in between. This CDR3 is 13 amino acids long. Germline CDR1 reads LGHNA; CDR2 reads YSLEER. Recruits, aged roughly 18 to 95 years, lived in around 24 US areas. Exposed enrollees had met someone with a PCR-confirmed or clinician-diagnosed COVID-19 case at some point within the 2 weeks before study entry.

The sequenced sample consisted of PBMCs or T cells enriched from blood (not recorded which). The chain combines TRBV4-3 with TRBJ1-3, with no clear D. The TCR comes from a woman aged 50 to 60 who had been exposed to COVID-19. The CDR3 DNA sequence: TGCGCCAGCAGCGCCACGGTCGGAAACACCATATATTTT. Translated: CASSATVGNTIYF.